This TCR beta chain originates from a study of T cell repertoires in cytomegalovirus infection. Study-level background: Signatures in public TCR beta sequences pointed to both CMV infection and matching HLA type. The study, taken as a whole, reports: Summed public TCR beta family frequency identified CMV carriers bearing the relevant HLA. CMV-specific TCR beta clonotypes restricted by HLA-C dominated the ex vivo response.

MiXCR was run by TCRdb on the reads, yielding one entry per CDR3 protein. The repertoire holds approximately 150,000 distinct CDR3 sequences, roughly 18% seen once, with around 19% in the top ten. In its sample, this clonotype was seen a few times. The antigen is not known. This CDR3 is 13 amino acids long. Germline V gene data show CDR1 as MDHEN and CDR2 as SYDVKM. Trimming removed 6 bases at V and 4 bases at J, with 10 bases between. Sequenced sample: CD8+ T cells from PBMCs. The chain recombines TRBV28 with TRBJ1-5, with no clear D. This TCR derives from a human donor in good health (CMV status not recorded). Some clones in this sample may be carry-over from other donors' samples. The CDR3 here is CASSPGWNQPQHF. The CDR3 DNA is TGTGCCAGCAGCCCGGGGTGGAATCAGCCCCAGCATTTT.